Each of the 12 T cell receptor beta chains below was sequenced from the same sample in a study of vaccination effects on CD4 cells after COVID-19. These receptors' antigens are unknown. Under the ViraFEST assay, PBMC were stimulated with viral peptide pools so that antigen-specific CD4+ T cells expanded. Sequencing was performed afterwards. With roughly 10 days of culture completed, CD4+ T cells were isolated. Each participant was administered two doses of either the BNT162b2 or the mRNA-1273 vaccine. Some clones are missing from TCRdb's copy, which holds only in-frame ones; the method was immunoSEQ multiplex PCR. The data hold 70,000 to 85,000 clones, with about 86% observed a single time. This specimen consisted of CD4+ T cells from PBMCs cultured with HCoV-229E spike peptides, obtained after COVID-19 vaccination. All receptors derive from a human donor who received a COVID-19 vaccine.

In this sample, this clone turned up once. J is TRBJ1-1 and V is TRBV18; no definite D call. V was shortened by 1 base and J by 3 bases, with 3 bases between the two germline ends. Germline CDR1 and CDR2: KGHSH and LQKENI. The CDR3 runs to 12 residues. CDR3 region: CASSPLDTEAFF. CDR3 bases: TGTGCCAGCTCACCACTGGACACTGAAGCTTTCTTT.

This chain joins TRBV7-2 and TRBJ2-3, with 8 bases fitting TRBD2. CDR1 and CDR2 from the germline V gene are SGHTA and FQGNSA. After removal of 1 base from V and 2 bases from J, the junction contained 8 bases not matched to a gene. This CDR3 is built from 17 residues. CDR3 region: CASSLDSRGAYTDTQYF. CDR3 bases: TGTGCCAGCAGCTTAGATTCGCGGGGGGCTTACACAGATACGCAGTATTTT.

This chain links TRBV24-1 with TRBJ1-2; the D is unclear. Germline values: CDR1 KGHDR, CDR2 SFDVKD. Trimming took 4 bases from V and 4 from J, leaving 9 bases between them. The CDR3 is 13 amino acids. In DNA, the CDR3 is TGTGCCACCAGTGACGGGGTTAGCTATGGCTACACCTTC. Residues: CATSDGVSYGYTF.

This clone has a handful of counts. J is TRBJ1-5 and V is TRBV19; possibly TRBD1 for D (6 bases). In germline, CDR1 is LNHDA, CDR2 SQIVND (reference sequence). Trimming removed 3 bases at V and 3 bases at J, with 27 bases between. The CDR3 contains 20 residues. As DNA, the CDR3 is TGTGCCAGTAGTATTGGTTGGGCAGGGGTAGGTGGGCCGATCAATCAGCCCCAGCATTTT. The encoded protein is CASSIGWAGVGGPINQPQHF.

The count of this clone is one. V gene TRBV19 combines with J gene TRBJ1-5, with 10 nucleotides matching TRBD1. The CDR3 contains 18 residues. Unmatched junction bases numbered 10, after V lost 4 bases and J lost 1 base. Germline CDR1 and CDR2: LNHDA and SQIVND (reference sequence). The CDR3 nucleotides are TGTGCCAGTAGTACTCGGGACAGGGGATTCGGGAGCAATCAGCCCCAGCATTTT. Its protein product is CASSTRDRGFGSNQPQHF.

This chain links TRBV28 with TRBJ1-3, with a weak D call TRBD1 (5 bases). V was cut by 5 bases and J by 0 bases, with 14 bases left in between. This CDR3 has 16 residues. Germline CDR1 reads MDHEN; CDR2 reads SYDVKM. The CDR3 loop is CASSGGRIYSGNTIYF. The CDR3 DNA is TGTGCCAGCAGTGGGGGACGGATCTACTCTGGAAACACCATATATTTT.

The chain combines TRBV2 with TRBJ1-2; the D gene is possibly TRBD1 (6 bases). Trimming cost V 5 bases and J 1 base, with 11 bases left between them. This CDR3 spans 14 amino acids. Germline V gene data show CDR1 as SNHLY and CDR2 as FYNNEI. CDR3 sequence reads: CASSPGHLNYGYTF. Here the CDR3 DNA reads TGTGCCAGCAGTCCGGGACACCTTAACTATGGCTACACCTTC.

The chain employs TRBV2 and TRBJ1-1; D remains ambiguous. The CDR3 sequence is 12 residues long. CDR1 is SNHLY and CDR2 is FYNNEI in the germline V gene. The V end lost 3 bases, the J end lost 10 bases, and 12 bases lay between the germline ends. CDR3 coding DNA: TGTGCCAGCAGTGACCCACCTAAGCCAGCTTTCTTT. As protein: CASSDPPKPAFF.

The chain joins TRBV12-3 or TRBV12-4 to TRBJ1-1; D remains ambiguous. Trimming stripped 1 base from V and 4 bases from J, with 4 bases between. There are 12 residues in the CDR3. In DNA, the CDR3 is TGTGCCAGCAGTTTAGGCTTCACTGAAGCTTTCTTT. It is translated as CASSLGFTEAFF.

The chain joins TRBV4-3 to TRBJ1-2, with 7 bases fitting TRBD1. The V gene's germline CDR1 is LGHNA and CDR2 YSLEER. There are 14 residues in the CDR3. With 1 base clipped from V and 4 bases from J, the junction kept 3 bases outside the gene matches. CDR3 residues: CASSQAGGSYGYTF. The CDR3 nucleotides are TGCGCCAGCAGCCAAGCAGGGGGTAGCTATGGCTACACCTTC.

The chain combines TRBV6-5 with TRBJ1-4, with D perhaps matching TRBD1 (6 bases). This CDR3 spans 15 amino acids. The germline V gene encodes CDR1 MNHEY and CDR2 SVGAGI. V was cut by 2 bases and J by 4 bases, with 11 bases left in between. The CDR3 is CASSYQGTVNEKLFF. DNA of the CDR3: TGTGCCAGCAGTTACCAGGGGACCGTTAATGAAAAACTGTTTTTT.

The rearrangement links TRBV4-3 to TRBJ2-3; possible D gene TRBD2, 5 bases. Trimming cost V 1 base and J 0 bases, with 14 bases left between them. The CDR3 length is 17 residues. Germline lookup yields CDR1 LGHNA and CDR2 YSLEER. Here the CDR3 DNA reads TGCGCCAGCAGCCAAGTTCGGACGGGAACTAGCACAGATACGCAGTATTTT. Translating gives CASSQVRTGTSTDTQYF.